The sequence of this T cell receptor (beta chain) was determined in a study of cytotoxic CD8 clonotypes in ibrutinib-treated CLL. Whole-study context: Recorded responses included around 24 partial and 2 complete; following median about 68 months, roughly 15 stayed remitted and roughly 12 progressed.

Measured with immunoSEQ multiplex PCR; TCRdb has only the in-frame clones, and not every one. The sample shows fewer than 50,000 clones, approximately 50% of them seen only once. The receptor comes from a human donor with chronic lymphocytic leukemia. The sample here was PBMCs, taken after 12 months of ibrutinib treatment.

The CDR3 nucleotides are TGTGCCAGCAGCACCCCAGGAAATTCTGGAAACACCATATATTTT. Its protein is CASSTPGNSGNTIYF. The chain employs TRBV28 and TRBJ1-3; D gene uncertain. This CDR3 is 15 amino acids long. Germline V lookup: CDR1 MDHEN, CDR2 SYDVKM. V gave up 6 bases and J gave up 1 base, with 13 bases separating them.